This T cell receptor beta chain is drawn from a study of blood T cell repertoires in COVID-19. Recovered status applied to Cohort 3 donors who had two consecutive negative PCRs. It also applied to those with clearance or with symptom resolution. Sequencing used immunoSEQ multiplex PCR; TCRdb keeps in-frame clones, though not all of them. This table holds around 280,000 clones, around 88% found once. This sequence was found in a woman between 40 and 50 years old who had recovered from COVID-19. The sample comprised PBMCs or T cells enriched from blood (not recorded which).

This chain's CDR3 is CACGTSDTDTQYF. The CDR3 DNA follows: TGTGCCTGCGGGACTAGCGACACAGATACGCAGTATTTT. The chain has TRBV5-4 and TRBJ2-3, with TRBD2 identical over 10 bases. This CDR3 comprises 13 residues. The V segment lost 10 bases and the J segment 2 bases; nucleotides outside the gene matches: 4. Germline CDR1 is SGHNT and CDR2 is YYREEE (reference sequence).